What follows are 26 T cell receptor beta chains derived from one specimen sequenced in a study of blood T cells in healthy people across ages. Using a J-beta primer mix together with a sample-barcoded 5' primer, a second PCR was run for about 6 to 12 cycles. TCRdb redid the calling of the 5' RACE reads with MiXCR, one entry per CDR3 protein. The sample consists of about 600,000 distinct CDR3 sequences, roughly 43% of them appearing once. The sequencing input was blood. These receptor sequences come from a man older than 75 in good health.

DNA for the CDR3: TGTGCCACCAGTGATGCCGACTGGGAGACCCAGTACTTC. Encoded protein: CATSDADWETQYF. The J gene is TRBJ2-5, the V gene TRBV24-1, with D unresolved. Trimming shortened V by 3 bases and J by 5 bases, and 9 bases separated the two germline ends. CDR3 length: 13 residues. CDR1 is KGHDR and CDR2 is SFDVKD in the germline V gene.

This clonotype was seen once. The genes are TRBV5-6 and TRBJ2-7; D unclear. The V end lost 0 bases, the J end lost 0 bases, and 10 bases lay between the germline ends. This CDR3 contains 15 residues. CDR1 and CDR2 from the germline V gene are SGHDT and YYEEEE. As DNA, the CDR3 is TGTGCCAGCAGCTTGGAGCCATCGAGCTCCTACGAGCAGTACTTC. It codes for CASSLEPSSSYEQYF.

Only one count was recorded for this clonotype. This chain links TRBV20-1 with TRBJ2-4; D is unresolved. This CDR3 has 15 residues. Trimming cost V 7 bases and J 0 bases, with 16 bases left between them. The germline CDR1 and CDR2 sequences are DFQATT and SNEGSKA (reference sequence). The CDR3 protein is CSVTDPFLAKNIQYF. The CDR3 coding sequence is TGCAGTGTTACAGATCCCTTTCTAGCCAAAAACATTCAGTACTTC.

This clonotype was picked up a small number of times. This chain joins TRBV7-9 and TRBJ2-7; unclear D gene. The CDR3 is 13 amino acids. From germline, CDR1 is SEHNR and CDR2 FQNEAQ (reference sequence). The ends were cut back, 5 bases at V and 9 bases at J, with 17 bases in the middle. As DNA, the CDR3 is TGTGCCAGCAGCCACTCAGACTCCCTGGTGCAGTACTTC. Amino acid sequence: CASSHSDSLVQYF.

The chain employs TRBV20-1 and TRBJ2-5, with D possibly TRBD1 on 5 matching bases. Germline V lookup: CDR1 DFQATT, CDR2 SNEGSKA (reference sequence). Trimming took off 5 bases at V and 4 bases at J, with 17 bases between the two ends. This CDR3 is 14 amino acids long. The CDR3 DNA is TGCAGTGCTTGGGTGGACAATCCAGGAGAGACCCAGTACTTC. This translates into CSAWVDNPGETQYF.

About this clonotype itself: A much larger clone differs from this one at a single base, so this may be a read error. J is TRBJ2-3 and V is TRBV6-5; 15 bases agree with TRBD2. The CDR3 extends over 18 amino acids. The germline gives CDR1 MNHEY, CDR2 SVGAGI. The CDR3 here is CAGSYSIRGLAGGGTQYF. The DNA for the CDR3 is TGTGCCGGCAGTTACTCGATCCGGGGACTAGCGGGAGGCGGGACGCAGTATTTT.

This clonotype came up a few times. This chain's CDR3 is CSARDLGSAHTDTQYF. The CDR3 nucleotides read TGCAGTGCTAGAGATCTAGGGAGCGCCCACACAGATACGCAGTATTTT. The V and J genes are TRBV20-1 and TRBJ2-3; the D gene is possibly TRBD2 (5 bases). The V gene lost 0 bases and the J gene lost 2 bases, with 15 bases spanning the gap. This CDR3 region has 16 residues. CDR1 and CDR2 from the germline V gene are DFQATT and SNEGSKA (reference sequence).

The V and J genes are TRBV20-1 and TRBJ2-1, with TRBD2 matching over 13 bases. The V gene end was trimmed by 6 bases and the J gene end by 10 bases; junction bases not matched to a gene: 9. The CDR3 consists of 14 residues. The germline V gene has CDR1 DFQATT and CDR2 SNEGSKA (reference sequence). The CDR3 DNA follows: TGCAGTGCGCGGACTAGCGGGAGACCCAAGGAGCAGTTCTTC. It yields the protein CSARTSGRPKEQFF.

The chain uses TRBV5-1 and TRBJ2-5; D uncertain. CDR3 length: 14 residues. V lost 4 bases, J lost 11 bases, and 21 bases lay in between. Germline CDR1 and CDR2: SGHRS and YFSETQ. CDR3: CASSVRAQMSEQYF. The CDR3 nucleotides are TGCGCCAGCAGCGTCCGGGCCCAAATGAGTGAGCAGTACTTC.

The chain carries TRBV7-3 and TRBJ1-2; 7 nucleotides match TRBD1. Germline V gene data show CDR1 as SGHTA and CDR2 as FQGTGA. The junction had 7 bases not matched to a gene; V was cut back by 2 bases and J by 4 bases. The CDR3 sequence is 15 residues long. The CDR3 sequence is CASSLEGTVVYGYTF. CDR3 bases: TGTGCCAGCAGCTTAGAAGGGACAGTAGTCTATGGCTACACCTTC.

This clonotype showed up just a few times. This chain links TRBV7-2 with TRBJ2-1; D may be TRBD2 (6 bases). Trimming took 5 bases from V and 4 from J, leaving 12 bases between them. Per germline, CDR1 SGHTA and CDR2 FQGNSA. The CDR3 runs to 14 residues. The CDR3 loop is CASSLSLAYNEQFF. In DNA form, the CDR3 reads TGTGCCAGCAGCCTAAGCCTAGCGTACAATGAGCAGTTCTTC.

The chain has TRBV28 and TRBJ1-4; TRBD1 agrees at 9 bases. Germline CDR1 is MDHEN and CDR2 is SYDVKM. With 8 bases clipped from V and 5 bases from J, the junction kept 12 bases outside the gene matches. The CDR3 has 16 residues. This CDR3 is CASHRDRVIRNEKLFF. In DNA, the CDR3 is TGTGCCAGCCACAGGGACAGGGTGATAAGGAATGAAAAACTGTTTTTT.

The chain carries TRBV7-9 and TRBJ2-5, with D hard to call. V dropped 5 bases and J dropped 11 bases, with 24 bases sitting between them. Germline CDR1 SEHNR, CDR2 FQNEAQ (reference sequence). The CDR3 spans 15 residues. Written as DNA, the CDR3 is TGTGCCAGCAGCGGCCAGCTGGTTGGCGGCGATGAGCAGTACTTC. Its protein product is CASSGQLVGGDEQYF.

V usage is TRBV7-2 and J usage is TRBJ2-2, with 7 bases identical to TRBD2. CDR3 length equals 14 residues. V lost 5 bases and J lost 6; bases outside the gene matches: 6. Germline V gives CDR1 SGHTA, CDR2 FQGNSA. CDR3: CASSLFREAGELFF. CDR3 DNA: TGTGCCAGCAGCCTGTTTCGGGAGGCCGGGGAGCTGTTTTTT.

The rearrangement joins TRBV29-1 to TRBJ2-5, with 8 bases matching TRBD1. Unmatched junction bases numbered 8, after V lost 6 bases and J lost 5 bases. CDR1 and CDR2 from the germline V gene are SQVTM and ANQGSEA. The CDR3 has 13 amino acids. The DNA for the CDR3 is TGCAGCGTCGGACAGGGTCTTGTTGAGACCCAGTACTTC. This translates into CSVGQGLVETQYF.

This clonotype has just one count. A much larger clonotype is one base distant, so this may be a read error. The rearrangement links TRBV7-8 to TRBJ2-5; 7 nucleotides agree with TRBD2. J lost 4 bases, V lost 7 bases, and 3 bases had no gene match. In germline, CDR1 is SGHVS, CDR2 FQNEAQ. The CDR3 length is 12 residues. CDR3 residues: CASTPGGETQYF. The CDR3 DNA follows: TGTGCCAGCACTCCGGGGGGAGAGACCCAGTACTTC. Supplemented by reference TRBV7-8 and TRBJ2-5, the full variable domain reads GAGVSQSPRYKVAKRGQDVALRCDPISGHVSLFWYQQALGQGPEFLTYFQNEAQLDKSGLPSDRFFAERPEGSVSTLKIQRTQQEDSAVYLCASTPGGETQYFGPGTRLLVL.

On this clonotype itself: This may be a read error, as it is one base from a much larger clone. V usage is TRBV29-1 and J usage is TRBJ2-3, with 10 bases lining up with TRBD1. The CDR3 is made up of 14 amino acids. Germline CDR1 is SQVTM and CDR2 is ANQGSEA. Losses at the gene ends were 5 bases for V and 5 bases for J; bases not matched to a gene: 7. In DNA form, the CDR3 reads TGCAGCGTTAGGAGACAGGGGGCTAGAGATACGCAGTATTTT. Translating gives CSVRRQGARDTQYF.

This clonotype was recorded at least ten times. V gene TRBV29-1 combines with J gene TRBJ2-1, with 8 bases matching TRBD2. Trimming took 3 bases from V and 2 from J; bases not matched to a gene: 3. The CDR3 sequence is 14 residues long. CDR1 is SQVTM and CDR2 is ANQGSEA in the germline V gene. CDR3 bases: TGCAGCGTTGATCGAGCGGGAGCCTACAATGAGCAGTTCTTC. It codes for CSVDRAGAYNEQFF.

The V call is TRBV29-1, the J call TRBJ1-5; 7 bases are shared with TRBD1. This CDR3 comprises 13 residues. Germline loops: CDR1 SQVTM, CDR2 ANQGSEA. V gave up 4 bases and J gave up 2 bases; unmatched junction bases: 2. The CDR3: CSVATGGNQPQHF. CDR3 sequence (DNA): TGCAGCGTTGCAACAGGGGGCAATCAGCCCCAGCATTTT.

The chain joins TRBV4-3 to TRBJ2-1; 12 bases are a match to TRBD2. This CDR3 spans 19 amino acids. Germline values: CDR1 LGHNA, CDR2 YSLEER. J was trimmed by 8 bases and V by 0 bases; bases with no gene match: 14. The CDR3 DNA reads TGCGCCAGCAGCCAAGAAAGTCAGGTGGCTAGCGGGAGGGGTGATGAGCAGTTCTTC. Its translation: CASSQESQVASGRGDEQFF.

This clonotype has only a few counts. The rearrangement links TRBV6-2 or TRBV6-3 to TRBJ2-1; tentative D call: TRBD1 (6 bases). Germline V lookup: CDR1 MNHEY, CDR2 SVGEGT. V was shortened by 2 bases and J by 3 bases, with 14 bases between the two germline ends. This CDR3 has 16 residues. This CDR3 reads CASSYGWGPRYNEQFF. DNA of the CDR3: TGTGCCAGCAGTTACGGGTGGGGGCCCCGCTACAATGAGCAGTTCTTC.

This clonotype was seen more than once but under ten times. This chain uses TRBV18 with TRBJ2-3, with D possibly matching TRBD2 (6 bases). The CDR3 runs 14 residues. Germline lookup yields CDR1 KGHSH and CDR2 LQKENI. V was trimmed by 4 bases and J by 7 bases, leaving 15 bases between them. This chain's CDR3 is CASSLQEAGNTQYF. DNA for the CDR3: TGTGCCAGCTCACTTCAGGAGGCGGGAAATACGCAGTATTTT.

V usage is TRBV6-1 and J usage is TRBJ2-1, with 14 bases aligning to TRBD2. CDR1 MNHNS and CDR2 SASEGT come from the germline V gene. V gave up 3 bases and J gave up 9 bases; unmatched junction bases: 13. This CDR3 contains 18 residues. CDR3 in amino acids: CASSDPGQGTSGSREQFF. CDR3 DNA sequence: TGTGCCAGCAGTGATCCGGGACAGGGGACTAGCGGGAGTCGTGAGCAGTTCTTC.

This clonotype occurred a few times. The V call is TRBV30, the J call TRBJ1-6; a weak D match, TRBD1 (5 bases). V lost 4 bases and J lost 5, with 12 bases in between. This CDR3 is 14 amino acids long. Germline loops: CDR1 GTSNPN, CDR2 SVGIG (reference sequence). Here the CDR3 reads CAWKRGTNNSPLHF. The CDR3, as DNA: TGTGCCTGGAAGCGTGGGACCAATAATTCACCCCTCCACTTT.

This clonotype was recorded a few times. The chain links TRBV7-2 to TRBJ2-3, with TRBD2 identical over 7 bases. The CDR3 runs 17 residues. V gave up 4 bases and J gave up 0 bases; unmatched junction bases: 10. Germline V CDR1 and CDR2: SGHTA, FQGNSA. CDR3 in amino acids: CASSWGTIRASTDTQYF. For the CDR3, the DNA is TGTGCCAGCAGCTGGGGGACTATCCGCGCGAGCACAGATACGCAGTATTTT.

This clonotype was observed many times. The V call is TRBV7-2, the J call TRBJ1-1; no clear D. The V gene lost 2 bases and the J gene lost 2 bases, with 6 bases spanning the gap. Germline V gives CDR1 SGHTA, CDR2 FQGNSA. This CDR3 is 13 amino acids long. The CDR3 DNA sequence: TGTGCCAGCAGCTTATTGGGTAACACTGAAGCTTTCTTT. This sequence encodes CASSLLGNTEAFF. Complete variable domain (other parts from reference TRBV7-2 and TRBJ1-1): GAGVSQSPSNKVTEKGKDVELRCDPISGHTALYWYRQSLGQGLEFLIYFQGNSAPDKSGLPSDRFSAERTGGSVSTLTIQRTQQEDSAVYLCASSLLGNTEAFFGQGTRLTVV.